This TCR beta chain appears in the sequencing data of a study of blood T cell repertoires in COVID-19. The overall study: There were acute and convalescent COVID-19 samples, and they came from the United States, Italy and Spain. PBMCs, B-cell-depleted T cells, or T cells were the source of the cDNA or gDNA that made up the material.

The length of the CDR3 is 14 residues. The V gene end was trimmed by 1 base and the J gene end by 5 bases; junction bases not matched to a gene: 4. CDR1 MNHNS and CDR2 SASEGT come from the germline V gene. Per the original methods: Amplifying reference gene primers gave estimates of nucleated cell counts. Clones were read by immunoSEQ multiplex PCR, and TCRdb kept only the in-frame ones, dropping some. The V and J calls and clone size were taken over from that table, and D and trimming were inferred from the DNA. The table records over 75,000 clones, around 80% of them present only once. The sequenced material came from peripheral blood. The clonotype comes from a man aged 45-65 years who had recovered from COVID-19. The chain combines TRBV6-1 with TRBJ2-5, with 7 nucleotides matching TRBD1. The CDR3 is CASSEGGQPETQYF. CDR3 coding DNA: TGTGCCAGCAGTGAAGGGGGACAGCCGGAGACCCAGTACTTC.